A selection of T cell receptor beta chains follows, all from one sample in a study of tumor-infiltrating lymphocytes in oesophageal squamous cell carcinoma. From the PCR reads, TCRdb called clonotypes with MiXCR, one entry per CDR3 protein. There are some 22,000 distinct CDR3 sequences in the sample; around 35% occur only once, and 9.5% to 13% lies in the top ten. The sequenced material came from esophageal tumor tissue. All receptors come from a male donor with esophageal squamous cell carcinoma. The CDR3 runs from the conserved cysteine through the conserved F or W. Not all rows give a size; the values are once, few, many and, for expanded clones, a class.

>TRBV12-3/TRBV12-4|.|.
CASSFRGQGWGNEQFF
>TRBV29-1|few|TRBJ1-5
CSAGAGLNQPQHF
>TRBV27|many|TRBJ1-2
CASSFSRQGPLSNYGYTF
>TRBV28|.|TRBJ2-7
CASSFSGNSPLQF
>TRBV12-3/TRBV12-4|medium-sized|TRBJ2-3
CASSRLADTQYF
>TRBV5-5|many|TRBJ1-1
CASSFRQGMNTEAFF
>TRBV5-1|.|.
CASSYRLAESLTQYF
>TRBV25-1|many|TRBJ1-2
CASSPGVIRGYTF
>TRBV7-9|.|TRBJ2-4
CASSLRDGTSGNVEQYF
>TRBV6-2/TRBV6-3|once|.
CASSYPPLAGGINEQFF
>TRBV7-6|.|TRBJ1-2
CASSLLGQGFRYTF
>TRBV12-3/TRBV12-4|many|TRBJ2-1
CASRPSGSRGYNEQFF
>TRBV11-2|many|TRBJ1-6
CASSLDLGSPLHF
>TRBV28|many|.
CASSSGHPSYEQYF
>TRBV28|many|TRBJ2-5
CASSSGGREGKTQYF
>TRBV7-2|medium-sized|TRBJ1-6
CASSPGGNSPLHF
>TRBV19|few|TRBJ2-7
CASSIMEAGARF
>TRBV7-7|medium-sized|TRBJ1-4
CASSSPQFSTNEKLFF
>TRBV6-8|once|.
CASSITGTILFSYEQYF
>TRBV14|few|.
CASSQAQGPGDEQYF
>TRBV7-2|.|TRBJ1-6
CASSLYSGTYNEQYF
>TRBV19|few|TRBJ1-5
CASSISPGSSNQPQHF
>TRBV6-1|many|TRBJ2-3
CASSPPGLAGLTDTQYF
>TRBV7-3|.|TRBJ2-1
CASSPSPGPVDEQFF
>TRBV7-6|once|.
CASSSGNNEQFF
>TRBV28|many|TRBJ2-7
CASSRGQGADEQYF
>TRBV4-1|many|TRBJ1-5
CASSQVAGSNQPQHF
>TRBV7-6|.|.
CASSSGLGDNEQFF
>TRBV12-3/TRBV12-4|medium-sized|TRBJ2-7
CASSSRKSAGIYEQYF